What follows describes a single T cell receptor beta chain. The antigen is unknown. This CDR3 has 14 amino acids. This sample was included in a study of T cells after yellow fever vaccination. Regarding the study as a whole: Abundant clonotypes from the bulk population could get into FACS-sorted repertoires as contaminants. Post-booster reappearance was seen for most primary-vaccination clones (roughly 96% CD4, about 88% CD8). Although most clonotypes did not, a small share appeared in both CD4 and CD8 compartments.

Generation of TCR cDNA used 5'RACE template switching (which added a universal primer site and UMIs). TCRdb independently ran MiXCR on the 5' RACE reads; one entry per CDR3 protein. The profile shows 200,000 to 300,000 distinct CDR3 sequences, 6.9% of them singletons. The V and J genes are TRBV21-1 and TRBJ1-6; no check of the table's D call, TRBD1, against the DNA was made. TRBV21-1 is listed as a pseudogene. The input for sequencing was CD4+ T cells sorted from PBMCs, taken 15 days after the yellow fever booster vaccination. This sequence originates from a man younger than 40 who received the YFV17D yellow fever vaccine. The CDR3 spells CASRQGARDSPLHF. The CDR3, as DNA: TGTGCCAGCAGACAGGGGGCCAGAGATTCACCCCTCCACTTT.